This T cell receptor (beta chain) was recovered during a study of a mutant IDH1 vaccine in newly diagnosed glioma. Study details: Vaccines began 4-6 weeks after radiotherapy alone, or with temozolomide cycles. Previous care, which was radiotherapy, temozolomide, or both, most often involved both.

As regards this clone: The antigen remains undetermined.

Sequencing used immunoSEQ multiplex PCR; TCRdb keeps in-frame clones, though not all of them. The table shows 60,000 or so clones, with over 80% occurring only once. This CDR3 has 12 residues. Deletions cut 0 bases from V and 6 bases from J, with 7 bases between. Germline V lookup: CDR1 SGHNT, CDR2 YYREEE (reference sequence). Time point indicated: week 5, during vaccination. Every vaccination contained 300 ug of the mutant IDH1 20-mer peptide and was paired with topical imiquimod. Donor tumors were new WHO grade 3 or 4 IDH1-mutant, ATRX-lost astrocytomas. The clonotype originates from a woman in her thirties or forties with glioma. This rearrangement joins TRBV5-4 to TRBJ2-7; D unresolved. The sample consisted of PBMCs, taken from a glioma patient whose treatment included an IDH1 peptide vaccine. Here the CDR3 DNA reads TGTGCCAGCAGCTTGGGGACCTCCGAGCAGTACTTC. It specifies CASSLGTSEQYF.